The 22 T cell receptor beta chains presented below share a single source sample, sequenced in a study of shared clonotypes between healthy human individuals. This table comes from immunoSEQ multiplex PCR, and its TCRdb copy is limited to in-frame clones, with some not included. The sample lists some 2,100,000 clones, around 95% occurring once. The sequencing sample was made of naive CD4+ T cells sorted from blood. This sample's subset: CD45RA+ positively selected. The origin of the receptors is a man between 18 and 29 years old in good health.

This clone was counted once. This sequence joins TRBV6-6 and TRBJ1-5; 7 bases match TRBD1. V lost 6 bases and J lost 4; bases outside the gene matches: 12. CDR3 length: 16 amino acids. Looked up from germline, CDR1 is MNHNY and CDR2 is SVGAGI (reference sequence). The CDR3 loop is CASSLRSQGENQPQHF. As DNA, the CDR3 is TGTGCCAGCAGCCTACGGAGCCAGGGGGAGAATCAGCCCCAGCATTTT.

The CDR3 loop is CASRGDAAKNIQYF. In DNA, the CDR3 is TGTGCCAGCCGGGGGGACGCAGCCAAAAACATTCAGTACTTC. V and J are TRBV6-5 and TRBJ2-4, with 7 bases identical to TRBD2. Unmatched junction bases numbered 4, after V lost 8 bases and J lost 0 bases. The CDR3 consists of 14 residues. CDR1 is MNHEY, CDR2 SVGAGI, per germline.

Notes on this clone: This specimen includes other DNA sequences encoding the same CDR3. The rearrangement uses TRBV7-2 and TRBJ2-7; 7 bases agree with TRBD2. V dropped 1 base and J dropped 1; count of bases not matched to a gene: 4. The CDR3 contains 15 residues. Germline V gene data show CDR1 as SGHTA and CDR2 as FQGNSA. CDR3 sequence (DNA): TGTGCCAGCAGCTTAGGTGCGGGAGTATCCTACGAGCAGTACTTC. This encodes CASSLGAGVSYEQYF. Full variable domain (remainder filled in from reference TRBV7-2 and TRBJ2-7): GAGVSQSPSNKVTEKGKDVELRCDPISGHTALYWYRQSLGQGLEFLIYFQGNSAPDKSGLPSDRFSAERTGGSVSTLTIQRTQQEDSAVYLCASSLGAGVSYEQYFGPGTRLTVT.

The CDR3 DNA reads TGTGCCAGCGGCTCTCCAGCTGGGCACGAGCAGTACTTC. Translated: CASGSPAGHEQYF. The V and J genes are TRBV6-5 and TRBJ2-7, with unresolved D. The CDR3 sequence is 13 residues long. V was clipped by 8 bases and J by 5 bases, with 16 bases between them. Germline values: CDR1 MNHEY, CDR2 SVGAGI.

The chain uses TRBV7-8 and TRBJ1-2; 10 nucleotides align to TRBD1. Unmatched junction bases numbered 6, after V lost 5 bases and J lost 3 bases. The CDR3 is 15 amino acids. CDR1 is SGHVS, CDR2 FQNEAQ, per germline. As DNA, the CDR3 is TGTGCCAGCAGCGGGGGACAGGGGCCGTACTATGGCTACACCTTC. This codes for CASSGGQGPYYGYTF. The full variable domain, its missing parts supplied by reference TRBV7-8 and TRBJ1-2, is GAGVSQSPRYKVAKRGQDVALRCDPISGHVSLFWYQQALGQGPEFLTYFQNEAQLDKSGLPSDRFFAERPEGSVSTLKIQRTQQEDSAVYLCASSGGQGPYYGYTFGSGTRLTVV.

The chain is built from TRBV6-5 and TRBJ2-1; the match to TRBD2 covers 12 bases. The CDR3 loop spans 13 amino acids. From germline, CDR1 is MNHEY and CDR2 SVGAGI. V lost 11 bases to trimming and J lost 8 bases; unmatched junction nucleotides: 7. The CDR3 reads CASRLAGVYEQFF. The CDR3 region has the DNA TGTGCCTCGCGACTAGCGGGAGTCTATGAGCAGTTCTTC.

The chain carries TRBV28 and TRBJ1-2, with D perhaps matching TRBD1 (5 bases). V was clipped by 5 bases and J by 5 bases, with 18 bases between them. Germline lookup yields CDR1 MDHEN and CDR2 SYDVKM. The CDR3 totals 15 residues. DNA of the CDR3: TGTGCCAGCAGTCGGCATACGGGGCAGCCGTATGGCTACACCTTC. Translation: CASSRHTGQPYGYTF.

The V call is TRBV23-1, the J call TRBJ2-7, with 10 bases matching TRBD1. TRBV23-1 is an ORF, and what it does is uncertain. The CDR3 spans 15 residues. Trimming at V came to 2 bases and at J to 3 bases, leaving 4 bases not matched to a gene. In DNA form, the CDR3 reads TGCGCCAGCAGTCAAGGGACAGGGGTCATCTACGAGCAGTACTTC. It codes for CASSQGTGVIYEQYF.

This clone was recorded only once. This chain connects TRBV12-1 to TRBJ2-1; the table's D gene call, TRBD2, was not cross checked with the DNA. TRBV12-1 is a listed pseudogene. CDR3 length: 10 amino acids. The CDR3: CASRRPMRVF. The CDR3 bases are TGTGCCAGCCGTCGGCCCATGCGGGTCTTC.

This clone occurred once. The rearrangement joins TRBV6-1 to TRBJ1-6; D gene uncertain. This CDR3 comprises 17 residues. Deletions cut 0 bases from V and 0 bases from J, with 9 bases between. Germline lookup yields CDR1 MNHNS and CDR2 SASEGT. Here the CDR3 DNA reads TGTGCCAGCAGTGAAGCGGCTCCTAGCTCCTATAATTCACCCCTCCACTTT. Amino acids: CASSEAAPSSYNSPLHF.

The genes are TRBV4-3 and TRBJ2-1, with D perhaps TRBD2 (5 bases). Looked up from germline, CDR1 is LGHNA and CDR2 is YSLEER. The CDR3 has 17 amino acids. Deletions cut 0 bases from V and 0 bases from J, with 12 bases between. The CDR3 region is CASSQELAENSYNEQFF. CDR3 in DNA: TGCGCCAGCAGCCAAGAGCTAGCCGAGAACTCCTACAATGAGCAGTTCTTC.

This sequence joins TRBV15 and TRBJ2-5, with 8 bases identical to TRBD2. Germline CDR1 is LNHNV and CDR2 is YYDKDF (reference sequence). This CDR3 comprises 15 residues. V was clipped by 3 bases and J by 5 bases; unmatched bases: 8. The CDR3 DNA follows: TGTGCCACCAGCAGCGCTAGCGGGCGTGAGGAGACCCAGTACTTC. It specifies CATSSASGREETQYF. Combining the CDR3 with reference TRBV15 and TRBJ2-5 gives the whole variable domain DAMVIQNPRYQVTQFGKPVTLSCSQTLNHNVMYWYQQKSSQAPKLLFHYYDKDFNNEADTPDNFQSRRPNTSFCFLDIRSPGLGDTAMYLCATSSASGREETQYFGPGTRLLVL.

V gene TRBV6-5 combines with J gene TRBJ2-4; 7 nucleotides match TRBD2. The CDR3 is made up of 15 amino acids. Germline V lookup: CDR1 MNHEY, CDR2 SVGAGI. The V segment lost 5 bases and the J segment 2 bases; nucleotides outside the gene matches: 6. The DNA of the CDR3 is TGTGCCAGCAGTCCCCGGGACTACACCAAAAACATTCAGTACTTC. Its protein is CASSPRDYTKNIQYF.

The chain links TRBV6-5 to TRBJ2-3; 9 bases are a match to TRBD2. The germline CDR1 and CDR2 sequences are MNHEY and SVGAGI. The CDR3 runs 16 residues. With 0 bases clipped from V and 0 bases from J, the junction kept 1 base outside the gene matches. The CDR3 protein is CASSYSSGGSTDTQYF. The CDR3 nucleotides read TGTGCCAGCAGTTACTCTAGCGGGGGAAGCACAGATACGCAGTATTTT.

Of note for this clone: Other nucleotide sequences from this sample produce the same CDR3. V gene TRBV5-4 combines with J gene TRBJ1-1, with 7 bases fitting TRBD1. Germline V gives CDR1 SGHNT, CDR2 YYREEE (reference sequence). The CDR3 runs to 14 residues. V gave up 2 bases and J gave up 2 bases; unmatched junction bases: 3. Here the CDR3 reads CASSFGTVNTEAFF. The CDR3 DNA reads TGTGCCAGCAGCTTTGGGACAGTCAACACTGAAGCTTTCTTT.

The chain uses TRBV6-6 and TRBJ2-4; TRBD2 agrees at 7 bases. This CDR3 has 14 residues. Losses at the gene ends were 0 bases for V and 9 bases for J; bases not matched to a gene: 5. Germline loops: CDR1 MNHNY, CDR2 SVGAGI (reference sequence). This CDR3 reads CASSYSGTNLIQYF. The CDR3 DNA is TGTGCCAGCAGTTACTCCGGGACTAACCTCATTCAGTACTTC.

Notes on this clone: This may stem from a read error, because a much larger clone lies one nucleotide away. Other DNA sequences in the sample encode the same CDR3. V and J are TRBV5-4 and TRBJ2-5; D gene uncertain. The CDR3 extends over 11 amino acids. Germline CDR1 SGHNT, CDR2 YYREEE (reference sequence). V lost 2 bases to trimming and J lost 4 bases, with 3 bases between them. The CDR3: CASSLRETQYF. The DNA of the CDR3 is TGTGCCAGCAGCTTAAGAGAGACCCAGTACTTC.

This chain links TRBV11-2 with TRBJ2-4; no clear D gene. CDR1 SGHAT and CDR2 FQNNGV come from the germline V gene. The germline V and J ends were trimmed by 2 bases and 7 bases, with 9 bases remaining between them. CDR3 length: 13 residues. CDR3 residues: CASSLIQGNIQYF. The CDR3 DNA reads TGTGCCAGCAGCTTAATCCAAGGGAACATTCAGTACTTC. The full variable domain, with the rest looked up from reference TRBV11-2 and TRBJ2-4, is EAGVAQSPRYKIIEKRQSVAFWCNPISGHATLYWYQQILGQGPKLLIQFQNNGVVDDSQLPKDRFSAERLKGVDSTLKIQPAKLEDSAVYLCASSLIQGNIQYFGAGTRLSVL.

The chain recombines TRBV6-5 with TRBJ2-7; D gene ambiguous. Germline V gives CDR1 MNHEY, CDR2 SVGAGI. This CDR3 comprises 12 residues. Trimming removed 10 bases from V and 0 bases from J, with 10 bases in between. The CDR3 sequence is CAIGQSSYEQYF. Here the CDR3 DNA reads TGTGCCATAGGGCAGAGCTCCTACGAGCAGTACTTC.

The rearrangement uses TRBV5-1 and TRBJ1-2; D gene unclear. The CDR3 covers 14 residues. V was cut by 3 bases and J by 2 bases, with 11 bases left in between. Germline V gene lookup returns CDR1 SGHRS and CDR2 YFSETQ. The CDR3 protein is CASSYQDGNYGYTF. DNA of the CDR3: TGCGCCAGCAGCTACCAGGACGGGAACTATGGCTACACCTTC.

Concerning this clone: Other nucleotide sequences in the sample specify the same CDR3. The chain combines TRBV30 with TRBJ1-2, with a weak D call TRBD1 (5 bases). Deletions cut 0 bases from V and 4 bases from J, with 9 bases between. CDR1 and CDR2 (germline): GTSNPN, SVGIG (reference sequence). There are 13 residues in the CDR3. CDR3 sequence (DNA): TGTGCCTGGAGTGTGGGAGGGGTCTATGGCTACACCTTC. Protein product: CAWSVGGVYGYTF.

On this clone: A read error may account for a junction end that differs from germline. V gene TRBV5-6 combines with J gene TRBJ1-6; tentatively, D is TRBD1 (5 bases). Germline V CDR1 and CDR2: SGHDT, YYEEEE. The CDR3 is 17 amino acids. In DNA, the CDR3 is TGTGCCAGCAGTTTGGCACAGGAAAGTACGAGGGGTTCACCCCTCCACTTT. It specifies CASSLAQESTRGSPLHF.